The clone carrying this T cell receptor beta chain was seen more than once but under ten times. These data are taken from a study of early T cells in non-severe SARS-CoV-2 infection. TCRdb re-called the 5' RACE reads through MiXCR, storing one row per CDR3 protein. The table has some 61,000 distinct CDR3 sequences, less than 15% seen once. Trimming shortened V by 2 bases and J by 3 bases, and 13 bases separated the two germline ends. CDR1 is SGHTA, CDR2 FQGNSA, per germline. The CDR3 spans 16 residues. The origin of this receptor is an adult who was a healthcare worker with PCR-confirmed SARS-CoV-2 infection or an uninfected control (not recorded which). The genes are TRBV7-2 and TRBJ2-2; no clear D. Sample: whole blood. The CDR3 is CASSLPRREDTGELFF. In DNA, the CDR3 is TGTGCCAGCAGCTTACCCAGGCGAGAGGACACCGGGGAGCTGTTTTTT.